The 29 T cell receptor beta chains listed next were all sequenced from one sample in a study of shared clonotypes between healthy human individuals. CD45RO-negative CD8 cells positively selected for CCR7 made up the naive population, which excluded terminally differentiated effector memory CD45RA+ cells. The table came from immunoSEQ multiplex PCR; TCRdb's copy has only in-frame clones and leaves some out. The table lists around 580,000 clones, roughly 98% of them singletons. The sequenced sample was naive CD8+ T cells sorted from blood. Receptors originate from a man aged 25-45 years in good health.

This clone was picked up one time. This chain uses TRBV5-1 with TRBJ2-5, with TRBD1 matching 9 bases. From germline, CDR1 is SGHRS and CDR2 YFSETQ. V was clipped by 7 bases and J by 4 bases; unmatched bases: 5. The CDR3 is 13 residues long. The CDR3 loop is CASRDRERETQYF. Written as DNA, the CDR3 is TGCGCCAGCCGGGACAGGGAGCGAGAGACCCAGTACTTC.

This clone was counted between two and nine times. The CDR3 reads CASSGFLREKIYNEQFF. Written as DNA, the CDR3 is TGTGCCAGTTCTGGGTTTTTGCGGGAGAAAATTTACAATGAGCAGTTCTTC. The V call is TRBV19, the J call TRBJ2-1; 7 positions agree with TRBD2. Germline CDR1 LNHDA, CDR2 SQIVND (reference sequence). V shed 8 bases, J shed 4 bases, and the junction held 17 bases outside the gene matches. The CDR3 runs 17 residues.

The CDR3 bases are TGTGCCAGCAGCGCACCCGGGGGCGGGGGCGGCCACGAGCAGTACTTC. Its protein product is CASSAPGGGGGHEQYF. This chain links TRBV9 with TRBJ2-7; TRBD2 is a possible D gene (7 bases). Germline V gene sequence: CDR1 SGDLS, CDR2 YYNGEE. Trimming removed 3 bases from V and 5 bases from J, with 21 bases in between. The CDR3 has 16 amino acids.

The rearrangement links TRBV6-5 to TRBJ2-7; possible D gene TRBD1, 6 bases. The germline V and J ends were trimmed by 6 bases and 2 bases, with 11 bases remaining between them. The germline V gene encodes CDR1 MNHEY and CDR2 SVGAGI. The CDR3 runs 13 residues. Written as DNA, the CDR3 is TGTGCCAGCAGGGACAGATTAACCTACGAGCAGTACTTC. Its protein product is CASRDRLTYEQYF.

This chain links TRBV5-1 with TRBJ2-3, with D maybe TRBD2 (5 bases). CDR1 is SGHRS and CDR2 is YFSETQ in the germline V gene. The V end was cut by 3 bases, the J end by 5 bases, with 13 bases between. The CDR3 runs to 14 residues. The CDR3 nucleotides read TGCGCCAGCAGCTCCAATACTAGGAGAGATACGCAGTATTTT. Its protein is CASSSNTRRDTQYF.

CDR3 bases: TGTGCCAGCAGCTTGGTAGGGGTTGAAGCTTTCTTT. This sequence encodes CASSLVGVEAFF. The gene calls are TRBV5-4 and TRBJ1-1; D might be TRBD1 (5 bases). Per the germline V gene, CDR1 is SGHNT and CDR2 is YYREEE (reference sequence). The CDR3 is made up of 12 amino acids. The V gene lost 0 bases and the J gene lost 7 bases, with 7 bases spanning the gap.

The chain uses TRBV30 and TRBJ2-1, with D maybe TRBD1 (5 bases). V dropped 2 bases and J dropped 8 bases, with 16 bases sitting between them. The germline V gene encodes CDR1 GTSNPN and CDR2 SVGIG (reference sequence). The CDR3 consists of 14 residues. The chain's CDR3 is CAWSPGTGQDEQFF. The CDR3 nucleotides are TGTGCCTGGAGTCCGGGTACAGGACAAGATGAGCAGTTCTTC.

V and J are TRBV27 and TRBJ1-3, with no clear D. The CDR3 covers 15 residues. Germline CDR1 reads MNHEY; CDR2 reads SMNVEV (reference sequence). Trimming took 8 bases from V and 0 from J, leaving 14 bases between them. The CDR3 DNA follows: TGTGCCAGCGGCGTGGGCCCGAGCTCTGGAAACACCATATATTTT. It is translated as CASGVGPSSGNTIYF.

This chain connects TRBV10-2 to TRBJ2-1, with a possible D match to TRBD2 (6 bases). CDR1 is WSHSY, CDR2 SAAADI, per germline. The CDR3 totals 17 residues. V shed 11 bases and J shed 5 bases, with 28 bases lying between them. The chain's CDR3 is CARCPPRRGQTHNEQFF. In nucleotides, the CDR3 is TGCGCCCGCTGCCCCCCACGGCGGGGTCAAACTCACAATGAGCAGTTCTTC.

V and J are TRBV27 and TRBJ2-3; perhaps TRBD2 as D (5 bases). This CDR3 has 14 amino acids. With 2 bases removed from V and 2 bases from J, the gap between germline ends came to 8 bases. Germline lookup yields CDR1 MNHEY and CDR2 SMNVEV (reference sequence). The CDR3 sequence: CASSLTRITDTQYF. CDR3 DNA: TGTGCCAGCAGTTTAACTAGGATCACAGATACGCAGTATTTT.

The count of this clone is one. V is TRBV18 and J is TRBJ2-1, with 8 bases matching TRBD1. After removal of 2 bases from V and 3 bases from J, the junction contained 9 bases not matched to a gene. This CDR3 is built from 17 residues. Germline values: CDR1 KGHSH, CDR2 LQKENI. DNA for the CDR3: TGTGCCAGCTCACCAAAGGACAGGGAACTGTTCTACAATGAGCAGTTCTTC. This codes for CASSPKDRELFYNEQFF.

The V and J genes are TRBV28 and TRBJ2-3; D perhaps matches TRBD2 (6 bases). The germline CDR1 and CDR2 sequences are MDHEN and SYDVKM. This CDR3 spans 13 amino acids. V was pared by 6 bases and J by 6 bases, with 13 bases between. The CDR3 region is CASRHGLSDTQYF. CDR3 coding DNA: TGTGCCAGCAGACACGGACTATCGGATACGCAGTATTTT.

The V gene is TRBV27, the J gene TRBJ2-7; TRBD1 aligns across 8 bases. Trimming removed 4 bases from V and 4 bases from J; junction bases left unmatched: 12. The CDR3 is 16 amino acids. Germline CDR1 and CDR2: MNHEY and SMNVEV (reference sequence). The CDR3 region is CASSSPPGGIWYEQYF. In nucleotides, the CDR3 is TGTGCCAGCAGTTCCCCTCCAGGGGGCATCTGGTACGAGCAGTACTTC.

The CDR3 protein is CASSYSGTSRPQHF. The CDR3 coding sequence is TGTGCCAGCAGTTACTCCGGGACCTCCCGGCCCCAGCATTTT. The rearrangement joins TRBV6-5 to TRBJ1-5; D possibly corresponds to TRBD1 (5 bases). Trimming pared 0 bases from V and 9 bases from J, leaving 12 bases between. CDR1 MNHEY and CDR2 SVGAGI come from the germline V gene. CDR3 size: 14 residues.

The chain uses TRBV6-5 and TRBJ2-7; D remains unclear. Germline V CDR1 and CDR2: MNHEY, SVGAGI. The CDR3 covers 14 residues. The V end lost 7 bases, the J end lost 2 bases, and 15 bases lay between the germline ends. The CDR3 DNA reads TGTGCCAGCATCCCCGCCGGGTATACCTACGAGCAGTACTTC. Its translation: CASIPAGYTYEQYF.

The V call is TRBV14, the J call TRBJ2-1, with TRBD2 matching 9 bases. J was trimmed by 4 bases and V by 4 bases; bases with no gene match: 8. The CDR3 runs 16 residues. CDR1 SGHDN and CDR2 FVKESK come from the germline V gene. Here the CDR3 DNA reads TGTGCCAGCAGCCCCAGGGCTAGCGGGGAATACAATGAGCAGTTCTTC. Translated: CASSPRASGEYNEQFF.

The V gene is TRBV19, the J gene TRBJ2-1; 7 bases align to TRBD1. CDR3 size: 17 residues. CDR1 and CDR2 from the germline V gene are LNHDA and SQIVND (reference sequence). Germline trimming cut 6 bases from V and 8 bases from J; bases unmatched to any gene: 19. The CDR3, as DNA: TGTGCCAGTAGCACACGGGACAGAATAGAAACCGTGGATGAGCAGTTCTTC. Its protein product is CASSTRDRIETVDEQFF.

The chain couples TRBV2 to TRBJ2-3; TRBD2 matches 7 bases. Germline V gives CDR1 SNHLY, CDR2 FYNNEI. V trimming: 6 bases; J trimming: 0 bases; junction bases outside the gene matches: 6. The CDR3 has 15 residues. The CDR3, as DNA: TGTGCCAGCAGGTGGCTAGCGGAAAGCACAGATACGCAGTATTTT. Translating gives CASRWLAESTDTQYF.

The chain combines TRBV15 with TRBJ1-1; the D is unclear. The CDR3 covers 15 residues. The V and J ends lost 5 bases and 0 bases respectively, with 13 bases between them. Germline V gene data show CDR1 as LNHNV and CDR2 as YYDKDF (reference sequence). In DNA, the CDR3 is TGTGCCACCAGCCCGACACCCCATGTGAACACTGAAGCTTTCTTT. It is translated as CATSPTPHVNTEAFF. The entire variable domain, with the rest obtained from reference TRBV15 and TRBJ1-1, is as follows: DAMVIQNPRYQVTQFGKPVTLSCSQTLNHNVMYWYQQKSSQAPKLLFHYYDKDFNNEADTPDNFQSRRPNTSFCFLDIRSPGLGDTAMYLCATSPTPHVNTEAFFGQGTRLTVV.

This chain joins TRBV10-3 and TRBJ2-7; 8 bases are shared with TRBD1. Germline V gives CDR1 ENHRY, CDR2 SYGVKD. CDR3 length: 14 residues. Trimming at V came to 6 bases and at J to 0 bases, leaving 4 bases not matched to a gene. CDR3 DNA: TGTGCCATCAGCCCGGGACAGGCCTCCTACGAGCAGTACTTC. Its translation is CAISPGQASYEQYF.

This sequence joins TRBV5-1 and TRBJ2-1; D tentatively fits TRBD1 or TRBD2 (6 bases each). Germline V gives CDR1 SGHRS, CDR2 YFSETQ. The CDR3 is made up of 14 amino acids. V dropped 4 bases and J dropped 9 bases, with 17 bases sitting between them. The CDR3 sequence is CASSPEGGWGEQFF. The CDR3 region has the DNA TGCGCCAGCAGCCCGGAGGGGGGCTGGGGTGAGCAGTTCTTC.

V and J are TRBV7-2 and TRBJ2-1; a weak D match, TRBD2 (5 bases). CDR1 and CDR2 from the germline V gene are SGHTA and FQGNSA. V was clipped by 5 bases and J by 4 bases, with 15 bases between them. The CDR3 runs to 15 residues. The CDR3 loop reads CASSQEASPYNEQFF. The CDR3 nucleotides read TGTGCCAGCAGCCAAGAGGCTAGCCCGTACAATGAGCAGTTCTTC.

The rearrangement uses TRBV27 and TRBJ1-5, with a weak D call TRBD1 (6 bases). The CDR3 loop spans 14 amino acids. Germline-derived CDR1 and CDR2 are MNHEY and SMNVEV (reference sequence). V lost 6 bases and J 3 bases, leaving 12 bases between the germline ends. DNA for the CDR3: TGTGCCAGCAGCACAGGGAGGGTCAATCAGCCCCAGCATTTT. This gives the protein CASSTGRVNQPQHF.

The rearrangement uses TRBV4-1 and TRBJ1-1, with a weak D call TRBD1 (5 bases). This CDR3 comprises 15 residues. Germline V gives CDR1 MGHRA, CDR2 YSYEKL. Deletions cut 4 bases from V and 5 bases from J, with 17 bases between. This CDR3 reads CASSLQRRGETEAFF. The CDR3 DNA sequence: TGCGCCAGCAGCCTCCAACGGCGGGGGGAAACTGAAGCTTTCTTT.

As regards this clone: The same CDR3 arises from other DNA sequences in this sample as well. The J gene is TRBJ2-1, the V gene TRBV19; D unresolved. The CDR3 extends over 13 amino acids. Germline CDR1 is LNHDA and CDR2 is SQIVND (reference sequence). With 8 bases removed from V and 0 bases from J, the gap between germline ends came to 8 bases. The CDR3 bases are TGTGCCAGTTCCGGTAGCTCCTACAATGAGCAGTTCTTC. It translates to CASSGSSYNEQFF.

The chain employs TRBV27 and TRBJ2-3; no reliable D call. Germline V gene sequence: CDR1 MNHEY, CDR2 SMNVEV (reference sequence). This CDR3 has 14 residues. V shed 2 bases and J shed 2 bases, with 8 bases lying between them. The CDR3 DNA sequence: TGTGCCAGCAGTTTACAACAGACCACAGATACGCAGTATTTT. Its protein is CASSLQQTTDTQYF.

Regarding this clone: The same CDR3 is also encoded by other DNA sequences in this sample. The genes are TRBV29-1 and TRBJ1-2; unclear D gene. Trimming left V 0 bases short and J 8 bases short, with 7 bases between. Germline loops: CDR1 SQVTM, CDR2 ANQGSEA. This CDR3 is built from 11 residues. The CDR3 nucleotides are TGCAGCGTTGAAGATCGAGTCGGCTACACCTTC. This sequence encodes CSVEDRVGYTF.

The J gene is TRBJ2-2, the V gene TRBV7-9, with TRBD2 matching over 12 bases. Trimming cost V 5 bases and J 3 bases; bases outside gene matches: 4. Germline-derived CDR1 and CDR2 are SEHNR and FQNEAQ (reference sequence). The CDR3 covers 16 residues. CDR3 bases: TGTGCCAGCAGCCCACTAGCGGGAGGCTACACCGGGGAGCTGTTTTTT. Translation: CASSPLAGGYTGELFF.

With respect to this clone: Other DNA variants within this sample encode the same CDR3. This chain links TRBV7-9 with TRBJ1-2, with D possibly matching TRBD1 (6 bases). Germline-derived CDR1 and CDR2 are SEHNR and FQNEAQ (reference sequence). V was cut by 3 bases and J by 4 bases, with 9 bases left in between. The CDR3 covers 13 residues. CDR3: CASSFVGGYGYTF. The CDR3 DNA is TGTGCCAGCAGCTTTGTAGGGGGCTATGGCTACACCTTC.